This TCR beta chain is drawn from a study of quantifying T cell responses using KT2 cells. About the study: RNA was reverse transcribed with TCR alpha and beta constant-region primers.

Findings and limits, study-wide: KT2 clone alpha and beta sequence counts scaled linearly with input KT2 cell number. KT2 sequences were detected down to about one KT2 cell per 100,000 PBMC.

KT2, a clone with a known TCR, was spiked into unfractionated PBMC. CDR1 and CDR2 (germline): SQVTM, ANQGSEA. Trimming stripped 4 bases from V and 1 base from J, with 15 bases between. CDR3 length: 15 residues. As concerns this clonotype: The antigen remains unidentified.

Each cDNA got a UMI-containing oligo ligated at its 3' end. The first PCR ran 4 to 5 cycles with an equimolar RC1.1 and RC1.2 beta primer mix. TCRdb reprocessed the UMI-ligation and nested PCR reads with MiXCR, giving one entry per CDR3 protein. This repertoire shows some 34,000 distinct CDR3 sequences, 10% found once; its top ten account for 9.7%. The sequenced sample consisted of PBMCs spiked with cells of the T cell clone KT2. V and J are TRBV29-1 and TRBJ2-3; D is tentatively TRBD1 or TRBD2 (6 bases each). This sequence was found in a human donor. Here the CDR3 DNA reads TGCAGCGTTGTGGGGGGCGGGTTTGGCACAGATACGCAGTATTTT. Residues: CSVVGGGFGTDTQYF.